This T cell receptor beta chain was documented in a study of CD8+ T cells in alopecia areata. About this clone: Its antigen is not identified.

After isolation, RNA underwent reverse transcription to generate cDNA as the sequencing template. The repertoire was sequenced with immunoSEQ multiplex PCR; TCRdb's copy has only in-frame clones and lacks some. The sample has about 120,000 clones, less than 75% seen once; the top ten hold approximately 31%. The study, taken as a whole, reports: There were many expanded lesional clones persisting in scalp and blood during tofacitinib. Researchers say the link of baseline CD8+ expansion to response remains uncertain, with one nonresponder.

Trimming removed 4 bases at V and 2 bases at J, with 15 bases between. The CDR3 totals 15 residues. Looked up from germline, CDR1 is MNHEY and CDR2 is SMNVEV (reference sequence). Treatment reported: oral pan-JAK inhibitor, 5-10 mg twice daily. This chain links TRBV27 with TRBJ2-7; D is possibly TRBD1 or TRBD2 (6 bases each). The material sequenced was CD8+ T cells sorted from blood, taken at week 4, from a patient treated with tofacitinib. The receptor was derived from a human donor with alopecia areata. The CDR3 loop is CASSSLLGGTYEQYF. The DNA of the CDR3 is TGTGCCAGCAGTTCACTTTTGGGGGGCACCTACGAGCAGTACTTC.